This T cell receptor beta chain was identified during a study of T cell responses to AZD1222 COVID-19 vaccine. Germline loops: CDR1 MNHEY, CDR2 SVGAGI. The V gene lost 5 bases and the J gene lost 7 bases, with 12 bases spanning the gap. There are 13 residues in the CDR3. TCRdb's copy holds only in-frame clones and misses some; the assay was immunoSEQ multiplex PCR. Of approximately 160,000 clones in the sample, roughly 94% were seen once. The sequenced sample was peripheral blood, obtained 28 days after the second AZD1222 dose. The TCR was taken from an adult who received the AZD1222 COVID-19 vaccine. The chain has TRBV6-5 and TRBJ1-5; D gene uncertain. CDR3 loop: CASSIVGLQPQHF. DNA of the CDR3: TGTGCCAGCAGTATCGTCGGTTTGCAGCCCCAGCATTTT.